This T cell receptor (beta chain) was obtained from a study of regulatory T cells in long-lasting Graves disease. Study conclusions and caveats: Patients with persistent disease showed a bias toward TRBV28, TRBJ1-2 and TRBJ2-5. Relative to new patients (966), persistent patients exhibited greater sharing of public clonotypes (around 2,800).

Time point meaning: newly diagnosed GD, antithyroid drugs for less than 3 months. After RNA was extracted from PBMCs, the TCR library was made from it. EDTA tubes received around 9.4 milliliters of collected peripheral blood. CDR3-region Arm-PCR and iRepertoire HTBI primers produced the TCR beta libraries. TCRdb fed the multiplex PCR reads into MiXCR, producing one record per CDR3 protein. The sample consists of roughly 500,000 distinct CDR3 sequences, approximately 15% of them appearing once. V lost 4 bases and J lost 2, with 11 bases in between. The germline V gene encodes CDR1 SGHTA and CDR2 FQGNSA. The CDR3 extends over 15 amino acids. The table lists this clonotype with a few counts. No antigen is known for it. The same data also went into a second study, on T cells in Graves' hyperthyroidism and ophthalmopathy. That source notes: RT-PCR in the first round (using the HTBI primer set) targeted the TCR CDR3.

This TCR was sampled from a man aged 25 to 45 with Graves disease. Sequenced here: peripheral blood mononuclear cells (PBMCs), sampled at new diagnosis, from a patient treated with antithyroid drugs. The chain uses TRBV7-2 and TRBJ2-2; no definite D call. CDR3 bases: TGTGCCAGCAGCTCGGTGGCAAGAAACACCGGGGAGCTGTTTTTT. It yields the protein CASSSVARNTGELFF. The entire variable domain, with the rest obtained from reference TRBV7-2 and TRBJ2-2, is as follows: GAGVSQSPSNKVTEKGKDVELRCDPISGHTALYWYRQSLGQGLEFLIYFQGNSAPDKSGLPSDRFSAERTGGSVSTLTIQRTQQEDSAVYLCASSSVARNTGELFFGEGSRLTVL.